Listed below are T cell receptor beta chains from one sample, sequenced in a study of beta chain features in type 1 diabetes. Repertoires were generated with immunoSEQ multiplex PCR, while TCRdb's copy carries only in-frame clones and drops some. The sample carries 900,000 or so clones, about 17% recorded once. The specimen was naive CD4+ T cells from blood. Source of these receptors: a woman aged 18-29 years in good health. CDR3s include the opening cysteine and the closing phenylalanine or tryptophan. The order of the fields is clone size, D gene, J gene, V gene, CDR3 DNA, CDR3 protein. The D gene is left open where the match is weak. Clone size, where shown, is once, few, many, or a class for clones that have expanded.

>-|-|TRBJ2-5|TRBV5-4
TGTGCCAGCAGCTCGAAACGGGAGACCCAGTACTTC
CASSSKRETQYF
>few|-|TRBJ2-1|TRBV9
TGTGCCAGCAGCGTTAGGCTAGGGGGAGGTGAGCAGTTCTTC
CASSVRLGGGEQFF
>few|-|TRBJ2-2|TRBV28
TGTGCCAGCAGTTTGGCAGGGGCGGGCACCGGGGAGCTGTTTTTT
CASSLAGAGTGELFF
>few|-|TRBJ2-3|TRBV4-2
TGTGCCAGCAGCCAAGAAGGCCAGCTAAGCACAGATACGCAGTATTTT
CASSQEGQLSTDTQYF
>-|-|TRBJ2-5|TRBV4-2
TGTGCCAGCAGCCGGCCAGGGCAACAAGAGACCCAGTACTTC
CASSRPGQQETQYF
>-|TRBD1|TRBJ1-5|TRBV29-1
TGCAGCGTTTCTCAGGGGGACGGGAGAAATCAGCCCCAGCATTTT
CSVSQGDGRNQPQHF
>-|TRBD2|TRBJ2-1|TRBV10-3
TGTGCCATCAGTGACCACGGGAGGACCTACAATGAGCAGTTCTTC
CAISDHGRTYNEQFF
>-|-|TRBJ2-6|TRBV28
TGTGCCAGCAGTAGTCATGGATCCGGGGCCAACGTCCTGACTTTC
CASSSHGSGANVLTF
>-|-|TRBJ2-3|TRBV7-8
TGTGCCAGCAGCTTAGTTGTGGGCCTAGGCCACCCGGGAGATACGCAGTATTTT
CASSLVVGLGHPGDTQYF
>-|TRBD1|TRBJ1-1|TRBV18
TGTGCCAGCTCATCCCGGACAGGGCTGGACACTGAAGCTTTCTTT
CASSSRTGLDTEAFF
>-|-|TRBJ2-2|TRBV7-6
TGTGCCCCCAGAGTAGCGGCTGCTATCCCCGGGGAGCTGTTTTTT
CAPRVAAAIPGELFF
>-|-|TRBJ2-7|TRBV7-2
TGTGCCAGCAGCTTAGCCGGAGGGAGGTCCGAGCAGTACTTC
CASSLAGGRSEQYF
>few|TRBD2|TRBJ2-1|TRBV7-2
TGTGCCAGCAGCCCAAGACTAGCGGGCGCCTACAATGAGCAGTTCTTC
CASSPRLAGAYNEQFF
>-|-|TRBJ1-5|TRBV5-6
TGTGCCAGCAGCTTTGATATGACAGGTAAACAGCCCCAGCATTTT
CASSFDMTGKQPQHF
>few|TRBD1|TRBJ1-1|TRBV28
TGTGCCAGCAGTTCATTGACAGGGATGAACACTGAAGCTTTCTTT
CASSSLTGMNTEAFF
>-|-|TRBJ2-2|TRBV10-3
TGTGCCTCAAGGTGGGAAGATGGCACCGGGGAGCTGTTTTTT
CASRWEDGTGELFF
>few|TRBD1|TRBJ2-1|TRBV5-6
TGTGCCAGCAGCTTGTTCGTACCATTGACAGGGAATGATGAGCAGTTCTTC
CASSLFVPLTGNDEQFF
>-|TRBD2|TRBJ2-7|TRBV29-1
TGCAGCGTTGCAAGCGGGGTGTACTACGAGCAGTACTTC
CSVASGVYYEQYF
>-|-|TRBJ1-4|TRBV7-8
TGTGCCAGCAGCTTACCGCGGCACAGGGTCAGGTCTAATGAAAAACTGTTTTTT
CASSLPRHRVRSNEKLFF
>-|TRBD2|TRBJ2-7|TRBV19
TGTGCCACGAGACTAGCGGGAGTGCAGGCCTACGAGCAGTACTTC
CATRLAGVQAYEQYF
>-|-|TRBJ2-5|TRBV7-3
TGTGCCAGCAGCTTAATGGGTAGAAGTTGGGGGCAAGAGACCCAGTACTTC
CASSLMGRSWGQETQYF
>few|-|TRBJ1-5|TRBV4-2
TGTGCCAGCAGCCAAGGGGACGACGGCATGGTGGGTCAGCCCCAGCATTTT
CASSQGDDGMVGQPQHF
>few|-|TRBJ2-5|TRBV4-2
TGTGCCAGCAGCTTGGGCAAACAAGAGACCCAGTACTTC
CASSLGKQETQYF
>few|-|TRBJ2-1|TRBV7-9
TGTGCCAGCAGCTTATATGAGTACAATGAGCAGTTCTTC
CASSLYEYNEQFF
>few|-|TRBJ1-5|TRBV4-3
TGCGCCAGCAGCCAAGATGTTACGGGACACAATCAGCCCCAGCATTTT
CASSQDVTGHNQPQHF
>-|-|TRBJ2-2|TRBV10-3
TGTGCCATCAGCGAATACAGGGAAACCGGGGAGCTGTTTTTT
CAISEYRETGELFF